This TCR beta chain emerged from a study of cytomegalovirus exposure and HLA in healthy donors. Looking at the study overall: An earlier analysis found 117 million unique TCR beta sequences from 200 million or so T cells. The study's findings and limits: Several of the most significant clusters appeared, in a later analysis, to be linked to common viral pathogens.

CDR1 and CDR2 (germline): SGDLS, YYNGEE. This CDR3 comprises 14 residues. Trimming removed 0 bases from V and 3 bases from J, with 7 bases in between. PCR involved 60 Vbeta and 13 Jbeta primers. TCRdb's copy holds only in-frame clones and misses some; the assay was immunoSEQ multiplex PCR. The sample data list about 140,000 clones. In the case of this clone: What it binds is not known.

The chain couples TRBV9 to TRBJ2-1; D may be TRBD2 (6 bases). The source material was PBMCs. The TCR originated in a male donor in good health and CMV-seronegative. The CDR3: CASSVGLDYNEQFF. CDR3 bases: TGTGCCAGCAGCGTAGGACTAGACTACAATGAGCAGTTCTTC.